This T cell receptor beta chain came from a study of Tregs in tolerant kidney transplant recipients. General study results and limits: No direct test of biological reproducibility was done here. Changing PCR primers prevented nucleotide comparison between some patients' samples.

As regards this clone: Its target is unknown. The CDR3 goes on 3 residues after the read ends, and that part is filled in from the germline J gene.

V was clipped by 5 bases and J by 5 bases; unmatched bases: 5. Germline CDR1 WSHSY, CDR2 SAAADI. This CDR3 comprises 15 residues. Sequenced by immunoSEQ multiplex PCR; TCRdb stores in-frame clones only, minus some. The sample data list about 23,000 clones. The nonmyeloablative bone marrow transplants came from related graft donors, with transient mixed chimerism. Here the sequenced sample was CD4+ T cells from blood (PBMCs), taken 6 months after the transplant. This clonotype was obtained from a human patient who received a combined kidney and bone marrow transplant. Some T cells may be the graft donor's. The gene calls are TRBV10-2 and TRBJ2-3; 12 bases agree with TRBD2. This CDR3 is CASSRLAGVGDTQYF. CDR3 bases read: TGCGCCAGCAGTCGACTAGCGGGAGTGGGAGATACG.